This TCR beta chain came from a study of blood T cell repertoires in COVID-19. Study information: There were acute and convalescent COVID-19 samples, and they came from the United States, Italy and Spain.

Authors' methods: Reference gene primer amplification gave nucleated cell count estimates. TCRdb's copy holds only in-frame clones and misses some; the assay was immunoSEQ multiplex PCR. V and J calls plus clone size are reproduced from that table; the DNA served to infer D and trimming. The profile shows roughly 100,000 clones, about 80% of them singletons. CDR1 and CDR2 (germline): SGHTA, FQGTGA. Trimming at V came to 5 bases and at J to 5 bases, leaving 9 bases not matched to a gene. The CDR3 has 15 residues. This receptor was obtained from a man in his sixties with acute or convalescent COVID-19. Input material: peripheral blood. This chain connects TRBV7-3 to TRBJ2-5, with 9 positions matching TRBD1. The CDR3 loop is CASSLEDRGDETQYF. The CDR3 DNA sequence: TGTGCCAGCAGCCTCGAAGACAGGGGGGATGAGACCCAGTACTTC.